These T cell receptor beta chains were read from a single sample in a study of CD8 T cells in Susac syndrome. TCRdb passed the immunoSEQ multiplex PCR reads through MiXCR, listing each CDR3 protein once. The top ten hold around 0.087% of the sample, which has roughly 150,000 distinct CDR3 sequences, about 91% seen once. The sequenced material came from CD4+ T cells from PBMCs. These receptors were obtained from a human donor in good health. The CDR3 runs from the conserved cysteine through the conserved F or W. D genes are given only for firm matches. Some rows mark clone size as missing; the rest say once, few, many or name a class of expanded clone.

>TRBJ1-4|TRBV7-8|NA|NA
TGTGCCAGCAGCCAGAGGGAAGGGAGCGAAAAACTGTTTTTT
CASSQREGSEKLFF
>TRBJ2-7|TRBV6-5|NA|NA
TGTGCCAGCAGTTACTCTAGTGCAACCGGCTACGAGCAGTACTTC
CASSYSSATGYEQYF
>TRBJ1-2|TRBV7-2|few|NA
TGTGCCAGCAGCTTAGACGCAGAGGGCTACACCTTC
CASSLDAEGYTF
>TRBJ1-5|TRBV6-2/TRBV6-3|NA|NA
TGTGCCAGCGTCCAACAGCCGAGCAATCAGCCCCAGCATTTT
CASVQQPSNQPQHF
>TRBJ2-1|TRBV5-1|NA|TRBD1
TGCGCCAGCACCTTAACCGGGACAGGGGGTGGCAATGAGCAGTTCTTC
CASTLTGTGGGNEQFF
>TRBJ1-2|TRBV5-1|NA|TRBD1
TGCGCCAGCAGCTTGGGGGACAGCCCCATCTATGGCTACACCTTC
CASSLGDSPIYGYTF
>TRBJ2-5|TRBV11-2|NA|TRBD2
TGTGCCAGCAGCCCTAGCGGGAGCCTAAGCACCCAGTACTTC
CASSPSGSLSTQYF
>TRBJ2-1|TRBV7-2|NA|TRBD2
TGTGCCAGCAGCCGACCACCTCTAGCGGGGGGCGGGGGTGAGCAGTTCTTC
CASSRPPLAGGGGEQFF
>TRBJ2-3|TRBV12-3/TRBV12-4|NA|TRBD2
TGTGCCAGCAGTTTCTCTGGCGGGGGGGCCCCAGATACGCAGTATTTT
CASSFSGGGAPDTQYF
>TRBJ2-1|TRBV14|NA|TRBD1
TGTGCCAGCAGCCTCTTCGGGACAGGATCCTACAATGAGCAGTTCTTC
CASSLFGTGSYNEQFF
>TRBJ2-7|TRBV10-2|few|TRBD2
TGCGCCAGCAGTACTAGCGGCAGCTCCTACGAGCAGTACTTC
CASSTSGSSYEQYF
>TRBJ1-2|TRBV2|NA|NA
TGTGCCAGCAGTGCCTCCACAGAAAACTATGGCTACACCTTC
CASSASTENYGYTF
>TRBJ1-2|TRBV6-2/TRBV6-3|NA|TRBD1
TGTGCCAGCAGTTACCCCTGGACAGGCAACTATGGCTACACCTTC
CASSYPWTGNYGYTF
>TRBJ2-7|TRBV6-1|NA|NA
TGTGCCAGCGCCTTCAACAGGCGTTCCTACGAGCAGTACTTC
CASAFNRRSYEQYF
>TRBJ1-2|TRBV2|NA|TRBD1
TGTGCCAGTAGGGGACAGGGAGAGGGGGCTACGTATGCCTACACCTTC
CASRGQGEGATYAYTF
>TRBJ2-7|TRBV5-4|NA|NA
TGTGCCAGCAGCCCCCCGGGGGGGGACAGGGAGGTCAACGAGCAGTACTTC
CASSPPGGDREVNEQYF
>TRBJ2-5|TRBV12-3/TRBV12-4|NA|TRBD1
TGTGCCAGCAGTCCCTCTCGACAGGGACAAGAGACCCAGTACTTC
CASSPSRQGQETQYF
>TRBJ1-6|TRBV5-1|NA|NA
TGCGCCAGCAGCTTGGCCGGACGGACTAATTCACCCCTCCACTTT
CASSLAGRTNSPLHF
>TRBJ2-3|TRBV20-1|NA|NA
TGCAGTGCTCACCCCATCTTGAAGACAGATACGCAGTATTTT
CSAHPILKTDTQYF
>TRBJ1-4|TRBV12-3/TRBV12-4|NA|NA
TGTGCCAGCAGCCTACAGGTGGGAGAAAAACTGTTTTTT
CASSLQVGEKLFF
>TRBJ2-5|TRBV12-3/TRBV12-4|NA|TRBD2
TGTGCCAGCAGTTCACCGGGACTAGGAGTCAAGACCCAGTACTTC
CASSSPGLGVKTQYF
>TRBJ1-3|TRBV4-3|NA|NA
TGCGCCAGCAGCCATGACCCTGGATCATTGGTCAACACCATATATTTT
CASSHDPGSLVNTIYF
>TRBJ2-2|TRBV10-3|NA|TRBD1
TGTGCCATCAGGCGGACAGGGAGGAACACCGGGGAGCTGTTTTTT
CAIRRTGRNTGELFF
>TRBJ2-1|TRBV7-2|NA|TRBD2
TGTGCCAGCAGCCGCACTAGCGGGGGGCTGGGTGAGCAGTTCTTC
CASSRTSGGLGEQFF
>TRBJ2-7|TRBV15|NA|NA
TGTGCCACCAGCAGAGACAGGGACAACAACGAGCAGTACTTC
CATSRDRDNNEQYF
>TRBJ1-1|TRBV4-1|NA|NA
TGCGCCAGCAGAACGACAGGATTGTATGGGGTGAACACTGAAGCTTTCTTT
CASRTTGLYGVNTEAFF
>TRBJ2-2|TRBV18|NA|NA
TGTGCCAGCTCACCGCGGAGGGGAGACACCGGGGAGCTGTTTTTT
CASSPRRGDTGELFF
>TRBJ2-7|TRBV5-6|NA|NA
TGTGCCAGCAGCTTCTGGATTTCCTACGAGCAGTACTTC
CASSFWISYEQYF
>TRBJ1-5|TRBV20-1|NA|TRBD1
TGCAGTGCTAGGCGGACAGGGTACGGTAGCAATCAGCCCCAGCATTTT
CSARRTGYGSNQPQHF
>TRBJ2-7|TRBV6-5|once|TRBD1
TGTGCCAGCAGGAACCTAGGACAGGGGGCCTACGAGCAGTACTTC
CASRNLGQGAYEQYF
>TRBJ2-1|TRBV2|NA|TRBD2
TGTGCCAGCACTAGAATTTCGGGACTAGCGGGGGGTAGTGAGCAGTTCTTC
CASTRISGLAGGSEQFF
>TRBJ1-2|TRBV29-1|NA|TRBD1
TGCAGCGTTGAAGGGGACTCGACAGGGGATGGCTACACCTTC
CSVEGDSTGDGYTF
>TRBJ2-1|TRBV2|NA|NA
TGTGCCAGCAGTGGGGGAGGCGAGCAGTTCTTC
CASSGGGEQFF
>TRBJ2-1|TRBV20-1|NA|NA
TGCAGTGCTGGGGACTTTTCGAGCTCCTACAATGAGCAGTTCTTC
CSAGDFSSSYNEQFF
>TRBJ2-3|TRBV28|NA|NA
TGTGCCAGCATCCCATGGCAGTTCACTGGCACAGATACGCAGTATTTT
CASIPWQFTGTDTQYF
>TRBJ2-1|TRBV20-1|NA|NA
TGCAGTGCTAGAGGCAGCGCCGAGTGGGATGAGCAGTTCTTC
CSARGSAEWDEQFF
>TRBJ1-5|TRBV9|NA|NA
TGTGCCAGCAGCGTAGGGGGACTGCAGAATCAGCCCCAGCATTTT
CASSVGGLQNQPQHF
>TRBJ2-4|TRBV5-1|NA|TRBD1
TGCGCCAGCAGCTCGGACAGGGGGCCCCGAGGGGTTCAGTACTTC
CASSSDRGPRGVQYF
>TRBJ2-3|TRBV4-1|NA|NA
TGCGCCAGCAGCCACGGGGTTCGCACAGATACGCAGTATTTT
CASSHGVRTDTQYF
>TRBJ1-2|TRBV2|NA|NA
TGTGCCAGCAGTACCGGGACGGGGAACTATGGCTACACCTTC
CASSTGTGNYGYTF
>TRBJ2-7|TRBV10-3|NA|NA
TGTGCCATCAGTATCTCGGGGGAGCAGTACTTT
CAISISGEQYF
>TRBJ2-2|TRBV6-1|NA|NA
TGTGCCAGCAGTGAAGTAAGGACCGGGGAGCTGTTTTTT
CASSEVRTGELFF
>TRBJ1-6|TRBV20-1|NA|TRBD1
TGCAGTGCTAGAGTGGACAGGGGGCCCGGGTCCTATAATTCACCCCTCCACTTT
CSARVDRGPGSYNSPLHF
>TRBJ1-5|TRBV20-1|NA|NA
TGCAGTGCTAGGTTCGGGGCCGGTCAGCCCCAGCATTTT
CSARFGAGQPQHF
>TRBJ2-4|TRBV30|NA|NA
TGTGCCTGGAGTACCTGGGGGAAAAACATTCAGTACTTC
CAWSTWGKNIQYF
>TRBJ1-1|TRBV6-2/TRBV6-3|once|TRBD1
TGTGCCAGCAGTTCCCTACAGGGGGCTCAGAACACTGAAGCTTTCTTT
CASSSLQGAQNTEAFF
>TRBJ1-6|TRBV2|NA|NA
TGTGCCAGCAGTGAATACTATTCACCCCTCCACTTT
CASSEYYSPLHF
>TRBJ2-7|TRBV20-1|NA|TRBD2
TGCAGTGCTAGAGACCCCGGAGGCGGGGGGGCCTACGAGCAGTACTTC
CSARDPGGGGAYEQYF
>TRBJ2-7|TRBV25-1|NA|TRBD2
TGTGCCAGCAGTAGCGGGAGGGCCTCCGAGCAGTACTTC
CASSSGRASEQYF
>TRBJ2-1|TRBV7-8|NA|NA
TGTGCCAGCAGCTTAGAACGAAATGAGCAGTTCTTC
CASSLERNEQFF
>TRBJ2-7|TRBV9|once|TRBD2
TGTGCCAGCAGCGTGAATAGCGGGATTAGAACCTACGAGCAGTACTTC
CASSVNSGIRTYEQYF
>TRBJ1-1|TRBV5-1|NA|TRBD1
TGCGCCAGCAGCTTGGGGGGACAGAGATTGATGAACACTGAAGCTTTCTTT
CASSLGGQRLMNTEAFF
>TRBJ2-7|TRBV20-1|NA|NA
TGCAGTGCTAGAGTCCGACAGGGCGGGGGGTACGAGCAGTACTTC
CSARVRQGGGYEQYF